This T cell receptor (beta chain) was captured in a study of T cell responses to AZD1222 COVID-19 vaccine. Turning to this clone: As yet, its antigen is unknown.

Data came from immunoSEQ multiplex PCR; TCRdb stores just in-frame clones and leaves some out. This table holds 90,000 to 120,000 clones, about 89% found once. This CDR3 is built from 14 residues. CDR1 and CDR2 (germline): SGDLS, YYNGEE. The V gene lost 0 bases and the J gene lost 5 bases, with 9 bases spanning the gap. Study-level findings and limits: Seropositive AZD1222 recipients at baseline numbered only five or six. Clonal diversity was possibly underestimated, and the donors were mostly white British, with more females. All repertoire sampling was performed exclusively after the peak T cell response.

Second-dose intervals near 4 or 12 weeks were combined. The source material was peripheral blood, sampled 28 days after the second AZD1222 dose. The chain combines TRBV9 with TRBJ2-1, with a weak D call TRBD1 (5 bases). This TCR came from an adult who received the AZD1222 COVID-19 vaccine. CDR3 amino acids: CASSVVSGNNEQFF. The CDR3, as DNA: TGTGCCAGCAGCGTAGTTTCAGGGAACAATGAGCAGTTCTTC. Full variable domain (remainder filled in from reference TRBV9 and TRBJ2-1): DSGVTQTPKHLITATGQRVTLRCSPRSGDLSVYWYQQSLDQGLQFLIQYYNGEERAKGNILERFSAQQFPDLHSELNLSSLELGDSALYFCASSVVSGNNEQFFGPGTRLTVL.